The present entry profiles one T cell receptor beta chain with its context. This clone has only one observation. Its specific antigen is unknown. The record has no base qualities; no much larger clone is one base away. TCRbeta CDR3 regions were amplified from genomic DNA using the immunoSEQ Assay, a bias-controlled multiplex PCR. Concerning the study's data processing: The number of nucleated cells in each sample was estimated by amplification of reference gene primers within the assay. Sequence reads were collapsed and filtered to measure the absolute abundance of every unique TCRbeta CDR3 rearrangement. Productive Simpson clonality was computed per sample as the square root of Simpson's diversity index over productive rearrangements. The immuneACCESS repertoire file appears here via TCRdb, limited to in-frame rearrangements. These files lack a portion of the clones; in checked studies, under half of the deficit traces to unresolved V genes, and the cause of the others is not known. The D gene and trimming were derived from the DNA, and the V and J assignments and clone size from that table. In this sample the table shows a few hundred thousand clones, about four fifths of which occur a single time. Around 1.1% of the sample is taken by the ten largest.

This entry comes from a study of blood T cell repertoires in COVID-19 (dated by TCRdb to the early 2020s). Study-level background: Samples covering the acute and convalescent phases of COVID-19 were provided by collaborators in the United States, Italy and Spain. The prospective study material was composed of cDNA or gDNA derived from T cells, B-cell-depleted T cells, or PBMCs. The dataset comprised deeply sampled blood TCRbeta repertoires from subjects exposed to, actively infected with, or recovered from COVID-19. The repertoires were made available in a free public database intended to serve as a resource for research on the immune response to SARS-CoV-2. The samples were drawn from two sources: the first 160 participants of the ongoing ImmuneRACE study, and approximately 1,300 subjects contributed by 6 global collaborators. Sample metadata almost always included a de-identified subject ID, COVID-19 status, age in years and sex. HLA class I and class II types, where available, came from metadata supplied by the sample provider rather than from assay-based typing. General conclusions and limits of the study: How much clinical and demographic metadata was included differed by source and by participant, and the metadata was provided uncurated.

Each collaborating institution followed its own protocols to collect whole blood in K2EDTA tubes. For TCRbeta analysis, collaborator samples were shipped as frozen whole blood, as isolated PBMCs, or as DNA extracted from either sample type. The CDR3 starts with the cysteine, ends with the phenylalanine, and has 14 residues. The entry retains the CDR3 DNA only, 42 bases that are in frame from base 1. Deletion took 2 bases off V and 2 bases off J, with a span of 8 bases between the germline ends. According to the germline V gene, CDR1 reads MNHNS and CDR2 reads SASEGT. This receptor was obtained from a human donor with acute or convalescent COVID-19. The donor label of this sample is uncertain. The sequence links TRBV6-1 to TRBJ2-3, with the D gene uncertain. Sequencing was performed on peripheral blood. The CDR3 corresponds to CASSEIVDTDTQYF. The nucleotide sequence reads as follows: TGTGCCAGCAGTGAAATAGTAGACACAGATACGCAGTATTTT.